This note documents a single T cell receptor beta chain sequence. The antigen remains undetermined. Those who donated, Caucasian adults without exception, all lived in Nashville, Tennessee. Naive CD45RA+ and memory CD45RA-negative subsets were split from CD4+ cells. This record comes from a study of shared clonotypes between healthy human individuals. Study results and caveats: Larger estimated richness was generally recorded for naive subsets relative to memory subsets.

Trimming removed 11 bases from V and 6 bases from J; junction bases left unmatched: 5. The CDR3 length is 13 residues. Per the germline V gene, CDR1 is MDHEN and CDR2 is SYDVKM. Using immunoSEQ multiplex PCR, the repertoire was profiled, and TCRdb retains in-frame clones only, with some absent. Here the sample spans around 700,000 clones, around two thirds being singletons. The sequence came from a woman aged 25 to 39 in good health. The sequencing sample was made of memory CD4+ T cells sorted from blood. The subset here: CD45RA-negative fraction. The chain carries TRBV28 and TRBJ2-1; 12 bases map to TRBD2. The CDR3 region has the DNA TGTGCCCTTGGACTAGCGGGAACCAATGAGCAGTTCTTC. Translating it yields CALGLAGTNEQFF.